The T cell receptor beta chain under discussion was sequenced for a study of blood T cell repertoires in COVID-19. Sequenced by immunoSEQ multiplex PCR; TCRdb stores in-frame clones only, minus some. This table has over 250,000 clones, approximately 85% appearing once. The germline gives CDR1 LGHDT, CDR2 YNNKEL (reference sequence). J lost 5 bases, V lost 6 bases, and 5 bases had no gene match. This CDR3 has 13 amino acids. The sequenced sample was peripheral blood. The V call is TRBV3-1 (or the pseudogene TRBV3-2), the J call TRBJ2-7; 9 nucleotides agree with TRBD1. The receptor's source is a woman aged 70-85 years with acute or convalescent COVID-19. CDR3 DNA sequence: TGTGCCAGCAGGCGGGGACAGGGTAACGAGCAGTACTTC. Its protein product is CASRRGQGNEQYF.